Included here is one T cell receptor (beta chain) sequence, with context. Its antigen is not yet known. Within one base of it there is no much larger clone, and no base qualities were kept. This sample was taken from a study of blood T cell repertoires in COVID-19 (TCRdb year 2020). Regarding the research as a whole: Samples from collaborators originated in the United States, Italy and Spain and spanned both the acute and convalescent phases of COVID-19. The prospective study material was composed of cDNA or gDNA derived from T cells, B-cell-depleted T cells, or PBMCs. Deeply sampled blood TCRbeta repertoires from subjects exposed to, actively infected with, or recovered from COVID-19 were included in the dataset. The repertoires were released in a freely available public database meant as a resource for research on the immune response to SARS-CoV-2. Samples came from the ongoing ImmuneRACE study (first 160 participants) plus 1,254 subjects from 6 global collaborators. The sample metadata nearly always contained a de-identified subject ID, COVID-19 status, age in years and sex. HLA class I and class II types, where available, came from metadata supplied by the sample provider rather than from assay-based typing.

TCRbeta CDR3 regions were amplified from genomic DNA by means of the immunoSEQ Assay, a bias-controlled multiplex PCR. The paper's data handling went like this. The number of nucleated cells in each sample was estimated from the amplification of reference gene primers within the assay. To quantify the absolute abundance of each unique TCRbeta CDR3 rearrangement, sequence reads were collapsed and filtered. For each sample, productive Simpson clonality was calculated as the square root of Simpson's diversity index across productive rearrangements. Here the immuneACCESS table is served through TCRdb, limited to in-frame sequences with V and J called. Missing clones are a known gap in these copies; in checked studies unresolved V genes cover under half, and the rest lacks a known reason. V and J calls and clone size follow that table, whereas D and trimming were derived from the DNA. The sample table shows some 150,000 clones, and roughly 79% are seen once. The top ten constitute over 8.5% of the sample.

Whole blood was collected in K2EDTA tubes by collaborating institutions according to the institutions' own protocols. For TCRbeta analysis, collaborator samples were shipped as frozen whole blood, as isolated PBMCs, or as DNA extracted from either sample type. V sheds 9 bases and J sheds 6 bases, leaving 8 bases between their ends. Inclusive of the bounding cysteine and phenylalanine, the CDR3 is 10 residues long. Only the CDR3 portion is preserved as DNA: 30 bases, with reading frame beginning at the first base. CDR1 and CDR2 (MNHEY, SVGAGI) derive from the germline V gene. What the authors observed across the whole study: How much clinical and demographic metadata was included differed by source and by participant, and the metadata was provided uncurated.

The source of this sequence is a man aged 50 to 59 with active or convalescent COVID-19. This sequence uses TRBV6-5 and TRBJ1-1; there is no confident call for the D gene. Sequencing was done on a sample of peripheral blood. CDR3 loop: CASSFAEAFF. The nucleotide sequence is TGTGCCAGTTCTTTTGCTGAAGCTTTCTTT.